This is a list of T cell receptor beta chains from one sample in a study of T cells after yellow fever vaccination. TCRdb processed the 5' RACE reads anew with MiXCR; each CDR3 protein has one entry. The table includes around 68,000 distinct CDR3 sequences, about 7.3% detected once. The sequencing used CD8+ T cells sorted from PBMCs, collected 10 to 11 days after the first yellow fever vaccination. All receptors derive from a man younger than 35 who received the YFV17D yellow fever vaccine. The conserved cysteine and the conserved F or W are not part of the CDR3 here. The order of the fields is CDR3 protein, V gene, J gene.

CDR3: AISEKGYGEKLF
V: TRBV10-3
J: TRBJ1-4

CDR3: ASSFKRAGVTGELF
V: TRBV5-1
J: TRBJ2-2

CDR3: ASSAGGPLYNEQF
V: TRBV9
J: TRBJ2-1

CDR3: ASSVATGDSPNYGYT
V: TRBV9
J: TRBJ1-2

CDR3: ASSQDWGSSPEAF
V: TRBV4-3
J: TRBJ1-1

CDR3: ASSGTSGRNEQF
V: TRBV27
J: TRBJ2-1

CDR3: ASSLAPPGPDGYT
V: TRBV7-6
J: TRBJ1-2

CDR3: GSSLVIGGSNTEAF
V: TRBV5-1
J: TRBJ1-1

CDR3: ASSVGTDRTVTGELF
V: TRBV9
J: TRBJ2-2

CDR3: SAHDFSGGTDTQY
V: TRBV20-1
J: TRBJ2-3

CDR3: SVVSGQTSYNEQF
V: TRBV29-1
J: TRBJ2-1

CDR3: SANDLTSYEQY
V: TRBV20-1
J: TRBJ2-7

CDR3: ATSRVGGTDTQY
V: TRBV15
J: TRBJ2-3

CDR3: ASSPLGGGLPQETQY
V: TRBV4-2
J: TRBJ2-5

CDR3: ASRRGAYYEQY
V: TRBV6-1
J: TRBJ2-7

CDR3: ASSEGGSGANVLT
V: TRBV6-1
J: TRBJ2-6

CDR3: AWSVLRVMNTEAF
V: TRBV30
J: TRBJ1-1

CDR3: ATSRGPGQGGAGELF
V: TRBV15
J: TRBJ2-2

CDR3: ASSLGPPGADTQY
V: TRBV7-2
J: TRBJ2-3

CDR3: ASKDGSGETQY
V: TRBV11-2
J: TRBJ2-5

CDR3: ASSVDIRRGHTQY
V: TRBV9
J: TRBJ2-3

CDR3: ASSLQGGINQPQH
V: TRBV13
J: TRBJ1-5

CDR3: ASSTGNYGYT
V: TRBV6-5
J: TRBJ1-2

CDR3: ASSQVRETEAF
V: TRBV4-3
J: TRBJ1-1

CDR3: ASSPRQEEEQY
V: TRBV11-3
J: TRBJ2-7

CDR3: ASSFRATQY
V: TRBV4-2
J: TRBJ2-3

CDR3: ASSIKPLLQGYNEQF
V: TRBV19
J: TRBJ2-1

CDR3: ASSFLTLQGRETQY
V: TRBV7-9
J: TRBJ2-5

CDR3: ASSLIAKVDTEAF
V: TRBV28
J: TRBJ1-1

CDR3: ASSSSGGQITDTQY
V: TRBV7-9
J: TRBJ2-3

CDR3: ASSYGRYRYEQY
V: TRBV9
J: TRBJ2-7

CDR3: ACGAGTTGELF
V: TRBV6-2/TRBV6-3
J: TRBJ2-2

CDR3: ATSPRRTGETQY
V: TRBV15
J: TRBJ2-5

CDR3: AISARGLESEQY
V: TRBV10-3
J: TRBJ2-7

CDR3: ASSQLPGISGANVLT
V: TRBV4-1
J: TRBJ2-6

CDR3: ASSKVALGNEQF
V: TRBV21-1
J: TRBJ2-1

CDR3: ASSSGLAGASTDTQY
V: TRBV12-3/TRBV12-4
J: TRBJ2-3

CDR3: ASSPSSSYEQY
V: TRBV7-9
J: TRBJ2-7

CDR3: SARDRVYTYGYT
V: TRBV20-1
J: TRBJ1-2

CDR3: ASLGSQETQY
V: TRBV10-2
J: TRBJ2-5

CDR3: SVVVMNTEAF
V: TRBV29-1
J: TRBJ1-1